The sample holds many counts of the clone carrying this T cell receptor (beta chain). Its antigen is not identified. Amplification targeted TCR beta CDR3 regions from RNA transcripts. The TCR CDR3 first-round RT-PCR relied on the HTBI primer set. TCRdb used MiXCR to reprocess the multiplex PCR reads, holding one entry per CDR3 protein. The sample contains approximately 510,000 distinct CDR3 sequences, 46% of which appear only once. The data belong to a study of T cells in Graves' hyperthyroidism and ophthalmopathy. The germline V gene encodes CDR1 SQVTM and CDR2 ANQGSEA. The CDR3 is 19 residues long. With 6 bases removed from V and 1 base from J, the gap between germline ends came to 31 bases. Exclusion of patients followed from uncontrolled infection, other autoimmune disease, pregnancy or lactation. Findings and caveats of the study: The majority of expanded thyroid clonotypes above 0.001 also appeared in blood. With a median lead of roughly 6.8 months before onset, the model predicted ophthalmopathy. Ophthalmopathy was told apart from stable hyperthyroidism by a 13 V-J model.

Sample: peripheral blood or thyroid tissue (not recorded which). The chain combines TRBV29-1 with TRBJ2-7; D is possibly TRBD2 (6 bases). This TCR was sampled from an adult woman with Graves' disease, either hyperthyroidism or ophthalmopathy (not recorded which). This CDR3 is CSVLRRKGTSKWDSYEQYF. CDR3 DNA sequence: TGCAGCGTCCTTAGAAGAAAAGGGACTTCTAAATGGGATTCCTACGAGCAGTACTTC.